The 19 T cell receptor beta chains listed next were all sequenced from one sample in a study of tumor-infiltrating lymphocytes in localized non-small cell lung cancer. Only in-frame clones appear in the TCRdb table, and some are missing; sequencing was by immunoSEQ multiplex PCR. Altogether more than 9,500 clones are present, 70% to 90% being singletons, with the ten largest covering roughly 9%. Sequencing was performed on lung tumor tissue. These TCRs come from a human donor with non-small cell lung cancer.

V usage is TRBV28 and J usage is TRBJ2-7; 10 nucleotides align to TRBD2. The V and J ends lost 4 bases and 2 bases, in that order; junction bases with no gene match: 20. This CDR3 contains 20 residues. Germline CDR1 and CDR2: MDHEN and SYDVKM. The CDR3: CASSSLLYGLGTSVTYEQYF. CDR3 sequence (DNA): TGTGCCAGCAGTTCATTATTATATGGGTTGGGGACTAGCGTAACCTACGAGCAGTACTTC.

The rearrangement uses TRBV6-1 and TRBJ2-7, with D hard to call. This CDR3 is 15 amino acids long. Per the germline V gene, CDR1 is MNHNS and CDR2 is SASEGT. Trimming stripped 4 bases from V and 5 bases from J, with 18 bases between. CDR3 sequence (DNA): TGTGCCAGCAGTGTATCCGGGCTTACCCCTAACGAGCAGTACTTC. It specifies CASSVSGLTPNEQYF.

The table lists this clone with a few counts. The chain is built from TRBV5-4 and TRBJ2-3, with D perhaps TRBD2 (6 bases). CDR1 and CDR2 (germline): SGHNT, YYREEE (reference sequence). The V gene lost 3 bases and the J gene lost 2 bases, with 13 bases spanning the gap. The CDR3 sequence is 15 residues long. DNA of the CDR3: TGTGCCAGCAGCTCACCTAGCGTCTACACAGATACGCAGTATTTT. Protein product: CASSSPSVYTDTQYF.

J is TRBJ2-7 and V is TRBV28, with 12 bases matching TRBD2. This CDR3 is 17 amino acids long. CDR1 MDHEN and CDR2 SYDVKM come from the germline V gene. J gave up 7 bases and V 5 bases, and 15 bases lay outside the gene matches. CDR3 sequence (DNA): TGTGCCAGCAGTCCGGGCGGACTAGCGGGGAGGTCTAGGGAGCAGTACTTC. Translated: CASSPGGLAGRSREQYF. Filled out from reference TRBV28 and TRBJ2-7, the complete variable domain reads DVKVTQSSRYLVKRTGEKVFLECVQDMDHENMFWYRQDPGLGLRLIYFSYDVKMKEKGDIPEGYSVSREKKERFSLILESASTNQTSMYLCASSPGGLAGRSREQYFGPGTRLTVT.

The chain is built from TRBV27 and TRBJ2-1; D unresolved. The CDR3 sequence is 13 residues long. Between the trimmed V and J ends, which lost 6 bases and 3 bases, there was a span of 9 bases. The germline V gene has CDR1 MNHEY and CDR2 SMNVEV (reference sequence). CDR3 region: CASSPGRYNEQFF. CDR3 DNA sequence: TGTGCCAGCAGCCCAGGTCGCTACAATGAGCAGTTCTTC.

The CDR3 here is CASSLPDRERTGELFF. CDR3 nucleotides: TGTGCCAGCAGTCTCCCGGACAGGGAGCGCACCGGGGAGCTGTTTTTT. The rearrangement joins TRBV28 to TRBJ2-2; 8 nucleotides line up with TRBD1. In germline, CDR1 is MDHEN, CDR2 SYDVKM. The CDR3 is made up of 16 amino acids. With V trimmed by 5 bases and J by 4 bases, 9 bases remained unmatched.

This clone was picked up a small number of times. The CDR3 DNA reads TGTGCCAGTACCGGCGGGAGTGACTACAATGAGCAGTTCTTC. It is translated as CASTGGSDYNEQFF. The chain is built from TRBV19 and TRBJ2-1; 7 bases fit TRBD2. The CDR3 is 14 amino acids. With 7 bases clipped from V and 3 bases from J, the junction kept 6 bases outside the gene matches. CDR1 is LNHDA and CDR2 is SQIVND in the germline V gene (reference sequence).

The rearrangement joins TRBV5-1 to TRBJ2-7, with 7 bases fitting TRBD1. Losses at the gene ends were 0 bases for V and 4 bases for J; bases not matched to a gene: 7. This CDR3 contains 15 residues. Germline V gene lookup returns CDR1 SGHRS and CDR2 YFSETQ. The CDR3, as DNA: TGCGCCAGCAGCTTGGGAGGGGGCTTATCTTACGAGCAGTACTTC. Protein: CASSLGGGLSYEQYF. Full variable domain (remainder filled in from reference TRBV5-1 and TRBJ2-7): KAGVTQTPRYLIKTRGQQVTLSCSPISGHRSVSWYQQTPGQGLQFLFEYFSETQRNKGNFPGRFSGRQFSNSRSEMNVSTLELGDSALYLCASSLGGGLSYEQYFGPGTRLTVT.

The chain combines TRBV29-1 with TRBJ2-3; D call uncertain. With 1 base removed from V and 10 bases from J, the gap between germline ends came to 15 bases. CDR3 length: 13 amino acids. In germline, CDR1 is SQVTM, CDR2 ANQGSEA. The CDR3, as DNA: TGCAGCGTTGAAGTCGATGCAAGGGATCCGCAGTATTTT. Protein: CSVEVDARDPQYF.

The rearrangement joins TRBV6-6 to TRBJ1-4; a weak D match, TRBD1 (6 bases). CDR1 and CDR2 (germline): MNHNY, SVGAGI (reference sequence). This CDR3 is built from 16 residues. The ends were cut back, 2 bases at V and 7 bases at J, with 17 bases in the middle. The CDR3 coding sequence is TGTGCCAGCAGTTACCGTCAGGGAGGGGGAGGTGAAAAACTGTTTTTT. Translating gives CASSYRQGGGGEKLFF.

V is TRBV27 and J is TRBJ1-1; 8 nucleotides agree with TRBD1. V shed 6 bases, J shed 1 base, and the junction held 13 bases outside the gene matches. CDR3 length: 17 residues. Germline loops: CDR1 MNHEY, CDR2 SMNVEV (reference sequence). The CDR3 reads CASRVGTGMKKNTEAFF. CDR3 in DNA: TGTGCCAGCAGGGTGGGGACAGGCATGAAGAAGAACACTGAAGCTTTCTTT.

The chain employs TRBV18 and TRBJ1-1; the D is unclear. The CDR3 spans 15 residues. CDR1 and CDR2 from the germline V gene are KGHSH and LQKENI. V was trimmed by 1 base and J by 1 base, leaving 10 bases between them. The CDR3 spells CASSPQKTANTEAFF. The CDR3, as DNA: TGTGCCAGCTCACCACAGAAGACGGCGAACACTGAAGCTTTCTTT.

J is TRBJ2-5 and V is TRBV27; the D is unclear. This CDR3 spans 11 amino acids. Trimming stripped 3 bases from V and 9 bases from J, with 8 bases between. Germline V gene lookup returns CDR1 MNHEY and CDR2 SMNVEV (reference sequence). The CDR3 region has the DNA TGTGCCAGCAGTTTGGGTGGGGCCCAGTACTTC. Encoded protein: CASSLGGAQYF.

V gene TRBV6-5 combines with J gene TRBJ1-1; D ambiguous. Trimming removed 2 bases from V and 4 bases from J, with 8 bases in between. Germline assignment: CDR1 MNHEY and CDR2 SVGAGI. The CDR3 extends over 13 amino acids. CDR3 region: CASSYMGSTEAFF. CDR3 nucleotide sequence: TGTGCCAGCAGTTACATGGGAAGCACTGAAGCTTTCTTT.

The chain uses TRBV5-1 and TRBJ2-7; D perhaps matches TRBD2 (5 bases). V shed 5 bases and J shed 3 bases, with 18 bases lying between them. The CDR3 has 15 amino acids. The germline V gene has CDR1 SGHRS and CDR2 YFSETQ. The CDR3 reads CASRPGGQLIYEQYF. CDR3 nucleotides: TGCGCCAGCAGGCCCGGAGGTCAACTCATCTACGAGCAGTACTTC.

J is TRBJ2-2 and V is TRBV19; D remains unclear. The V end was cut by 5 bases, the J end by 5 bases, with 18 bases between. The CDR3 sequence is 16 residues long. The germline gives CDR1 LNHDA, CDR2 SQIVND (reference sequence). Here the CDR3 reads CASSVPTSSGTGELFF. The CDR3 coding sequence is TGTGCCAGTAGTGTTCCGACTTCTTCGGGTACCGGGGAGCTGTTTTTT.

The chain joins TRBV13 to TRBJ2-5; TRBD2 matches 9 bases. Per germline, CDR1 PRHDT and CDR2 FYEKMQ (reference sequence). The CDR3 runs 18 residues. With V trimmed by 6 bases and J by 1 base, 15 bases remained unmatched. As DNA, the CDR3 is TGTGCCAGCAGTAGCCCCCGGGTCTGGCGGGAGGGCCAAGAGACCCAGTACTTC. Encoded protein: CASSSPRVWREGQETQYF. Supplemented by reference TRBV13 and TRBJ2-5, the full variable domain reads AAGVIQSPRHLIKEKRETATLKCYPIPRHDTVYWYQQGPGQDPQFLISFYEKMQSDKGSIPDRFSAQQFSDYHSELNMSSLELGDSALYFCASSSPRVWREGQETQYFGPGTRLLVL.

The chain combines TRBV18 with TRBJ1-5; 7 bases match TRBD1. This CDR3 region has 14 residues. Losses at the gene ends were 5 bases for V and 4 bases for J; bases not matched to a gene: 5. Looked up from germline, CDR1 is KGHSH and CDR2 is LQKENI. This CDR3 is CASSTTGRNQPQHF. The CDR3 DNA sequence: TGTGCCAGCTCAACGACAGGGAGGAATCAGCCCCAGCATTTT.

The chain couples TRBV28 to TRBJ1-1, with a tentative D call TRBD1 (6 bases). V gave up 5 bases and J gave up 0 bases, with 13 bases separating them. The CDR3 is 15 residues long. Looked up from germline, CDR1 is MDHEN and CDR2 is SYDVKM. The CDR3 sequence: CASSPSDRLNTEAFF. CDR3 sequence (DNA): TGTGCCAGCAGTCCCTCCGACAGGTTGAACACTGAAGCTTTCTTT.